This T cell receptor (beta chain) was retrieved from a study of blood T cell repertoires in COVID-19. Clones were sequenced by immunoSEQ multiplex PCR, and TCRdb holds only the in-frame ones, with some missing. The table shows some 100,000 clones, with around 90% occurring only once. The germline V gene encodes CDR1 SGHNT and CDR2 YYREEE (reference sequence). V dropped 0 bases and J dropped 9 bases, with 16 bases sitting between them. This CDR3 contains 14 residues. Sequenced input: peripheral blood. V and J are TRBV5-4 and TRBJ2-7, with D possibly being TRBD2 (6 bases). The sequence was collected from an older woman with acute or convalescent COVID-19. The CDR3 reads CASSLETRSSVQYF. CDR3 coding DNA: TGTGCCAGCAGCTTGGAGACTAGATCGTCCGTGCAGTACTTC.